A single sample gave rise to the 18 T cell receptor beta chains below, sequenced in a study of blood T cell repertoires in COVID-19. Here immunoSEQ multiplex PCR was the method, and the copy in TCRdb shows in-frame clones only, minus some. In the table there are over 150,000 clones, around 87% of which are singletons. Sequencing was done on a sample of peripheral blood. The receptor set was obtained from a man aged 40-50 years with active or convalescent COVID-19.

The rearrangement uses TRBV7-9 and TRBJ2-7; TRBD1 aligns across 9 bases. The CDR3 contains 14 residues. CDR1 and CDR2 (germline): SEHNR, FQNEAQ (reference sequence). J gave up 6 bases and V 7 bases, and 10 bases lay outside the gene matches. The CDR3 sequence is CASTPWGQGSEQYF. The CDR3, as DNA: TGTGCCAGCACCCCCTGGGGACAGGGCTCCGAGCAGTACTTC. Together with reference TRBV7-9 and TRBJ2-7, the CDR3 gives the full variable domain: DTGVSQNPRHKITKRGQNVTFRCDPISEHNRLYWYRQTLGQGPEFLTYFQNEAQLEKSRLLSDRFSAERPKGSFSTLEIQRTEQGDSAMYLCASTPWGQGSEQYFGPGTRLTVT.

The V gene is TRBV5-1, the J gene TRBJ2-2; the D gene is possibly TRBD2 (6 bases). Germline CDR1 is SGHRS and CDR2 is YFSETQ. The CDR3 has 16 amino acids. V lost 0 bases to trimming and J lost 0 bases, with 9 bases between them. CDR3 sequence reads: CASSLARGTNTGELFF. For the CDR3, the DNA is TGCGCCAGCAGCTTGGCGCGGGGTACGAACACCGGGGAGCTGTTTTTT. The full variable domain, with the rest looked up from reference TRBV5-1 and TRBJ2-2, is KAGVTQTPRYLIKTRGQQVTLSCSPISGHRSVSWYQQTPGQGLQFLFEYFSETQRNKGNFPGRFSGRQFSNSRSEMNVSTLELGDSALYLCASSLARGTNTGELFFGEGSRLTVL.

The rearrangement uses TRBV7-3 and TRBJ2-3; TRBD1 agrees at 7 bases. CDR1 is SGHTA, CDR2 FQGTGA, per germline. There are 14 residues in the CDR3. Trimming cost V 5 bases and J 4 bases; bases outside gene matches: 6. The DNA for the CDR3 is TGTGCCAGCAGCCCCTCCCAGGGGGCAGATACGCAGTATTTT. Protein: CASSPSQGADTQYF.

The rearrangement uses TRBV5-4 and TRBJ2-7, with 8 bases fitting TRBD2. The V gene end was trimmed by 4 bases and the J gene end by 2 bases; junction bases not matched to a gene: 8. The germline V gene encodes CDR1 SGHNT and CDR2 YYREEE (reference sequence). This CDR3 has 15 residues. DNA of the CDR3: TGTGCCAGCAGCCGGGAGGCGGGGGGACCCTACGAGCAGTACTTC. Its translation: CASSREAGGPYEQYF.

There are a few counts of this clone. This sequence joins TRBV2 and TRBJ2-7; 13 positions match TRBD2. In germline, CDR1 is SNHLY, CDR2 FYNNEI. V lost 7 bases to trimming and J lost 0 bases; unmatched junction nucleotides: 3. The length of the CDR3 is 15 residues. In nucleotides, the CDR3 is TGTGCCAGCACGAGGACTAGCGGGGGCTCCTACGAGCAGTACTTC. As protein: CASTRTSGGSYEQYF.

The rearrangement joins TRBV9 to TRBJ2-3; 8 positions match TRBD2. V gave up 0 bases and J gave up 5 bases; unmatched junction bases: 5. From germline, CDR1 is SGDLS and CDR2 YYNGEE. The CDR3 runs to 15 residues. CDR3 in amino acids: CASSVATAGGDTQYF. The CDR3 nucleotides read TGTGCCAGCAGCGTAGCTACGGCGGGGGGAGATACGCAGTATTTT.

The rearrangement joins TRBV7-3 to TRBJ2-2; 8 nucleotides align to TRBD1. CDR1 is SGHTA, CDR2 FQGTGA, per germline. V trimming: 4 bases; J trimming: 3 bases; junction bases outside the gene matches: 7. The CDR3 is made up of 16 amino acids. The CDR3 sequence: CASSSTGQGYTGELFF. In DNA form, the CDR3 reads TGTGCCAGCAGCTCAACAGGACAGGGATACACCGGGGAGCTGTTTTTT.

The J gene is TRBJ2-3, the V gene TRBV6-2 or TRBV6-3; TRBD1 matches at 9 bases. CDR1 MNHEY and CDR2 SVGEGT come from the germline V gene. J lost 6 bases, V lost 4 bases, and 8 bases had no gene match. The CDR3 runs to 15 residues. The chain's CDR3 is CASSSPGQGDDTQYF. CDR3 coding DNA: TGTGCCAGCAGTTCGCCGGGACAGGGAGACGATACGCAGTATTTT.

This chain joins TRBV7-2 and TRBJ1-3, with a possible D match to TRBD1 (5 bases). Trimming removed 3 bases from V and 0 bases from J, with 9 bases in between. The CDR3 totals 15 residues. Germline V lookup: CDR1 SGHTA, CDR2 FQGNSA. CDR3: CASSLTVLSGNTIYF. CDR3 nucleotide sequence: TGTGCCAGCAGCTTGACAGTCCTCTCTGGAAACACCATATATTTT.

V is TRBV4-2 and J is TRBJ2-5; a possible D gene is TRBD1 (5 bases). Germline V CDR1 and CDR2: LGHNA, YNFKEQ. The CDR3 length is 13 residues. V shed 6 bases and J shed 1 base, with 9 bases lying between them. The CDR3 protein is CASRLRGQETQYF. The CDR3 DNA follows: TGTGCCAGCAGACTAAGGGGCCAAGAGACCCAGTACTTC.

This rearrangement joins TRBV28 to TRBJ1-4, with 11 bases matching TRBD1. From germline, CDR1 is MDHEN and CDR2 SYDVKM. This CDR3 comprises 14 residues. V gave up 4 bases and J gave up 7 bases; unmatched junction bases: 2. DNA for the CDR3: TGTGCCAGCAGTTCCGGACAGGGGGCTGAAAAACTGTTTTTT. Its translation: CASSSGQGAEKLFF.

This clone appeared once. V gene TRBV10-3 combines with J gene TRBJ2-1; a possible D gene is TRBD1 (6 bases). V was trimmed by 9 bases and J by 5 bases, leaving 17 bases between them. CDR1 ENHRY and CDR2 SYGVKD come from the germline V gene. The CDR3 contains 14 residues. DNA of the CDR3: TGTGCCATTCAACAGGGTCCCCTTAACAATGAGCAGTTCTTC. Encoded protein: CAIQQGPLNNEQFF.

The V and J genes are TRBV2 and TRBJ1-1; unclear D gene. The CDR3 length is 13 residues. Per germline, CDR1 SNHLY and CDR2 FYNNEI. V was shortened by 6 bases and J by 1 base, with 9 bases between the two germline ends. CDR3 in DNA: TGTGCCAGCAGAAGAGGAGGGAACACTGAAGCTTTCTTT. It is translated as CASRRGGNTEAFF.

CDR3 coding DNA: TGTGCCAGCAGCTCACGGGGGAATGAGCAGTTCTTC. It yields the protein CASSSRGNEQFF. The V call is TRBV7-9, the J call TRBJ2-1; D is perhaps TRBD2 (6 bases). The CDR3 has 12 amino acids. Germline CDR1 reads SEHNR; CDR2 reads FQNEAQ (reference sequence). Between the trimmed V and J ends, which lost 4 bases and 7 bases, there was a span of 8 bases. The variable domain in full, with the rest retrieved from reference TRBV7-9 and TRBJ2-1, is DTGVSQNPRHKITKRGQNVTFRCDPISEHNRLYWYRQTLGQGPEFLTYFQNEAQLEKSRLLSDRFSAERPKGSFSTLEIQRTEQGDSAMYLCASSSRGNEQFFGPGTRLTVL.

The chain has TRBV9 and TRBJ2-7, with 7 bases that match TRBD1. The CDR3 is made up of 16 amino acids. Germline V gene data show CDR1 as SGDLS and CDR2 as YYNGEE. V dropped 2 bases and J dropped 0; count of bases not matched to a gene: 8. CDR3 DNA: TGTGCCAGCAGCGTTAGTGAGGGGGCCCTCTCCTACGAGCAGTACTTC. Protein product: CASSVSEGALSYEQYF.

The V gene is TRBV14, the J gene TRBJ1-6, with D perhaps TRBD1 (5 bases). This CDR3 is 13 amino acids long. Trimming shortened V by 4 bases and J by 6 bases, and 7 bases separated the two germline ends. The germline CDR1 and CDR2 sequences are SGHDN and FVKESK. CDR3 sequence reads: CASSRQFNSPLHF. As DNA, the CDR3 is TGTGCCAGCAGCCGACAGTTTAATTCACCCCTCCACTTT. The variable domain in full, with the rest retrieved from reference TRBV14 and TRBJ1-6, is EAGVTQFPSHSVIEKGQTVTLRCDPISGHDNLYWYRRVMGKEIKFLLHFVKESKQDESGMPNNRFLAERTGGTYSTLKVQPAELEDSGVYFCASSRQFNSPLHFGNGTRLTVT.

Notes on this clone: The same CDR3 is also encoded by other DNA sequences in this sample. The chain links TRBV15 to TRBJ2-7; TRBD1 matches at 11 bases. V lost 3 bases to trimming and J lost 4 bases; unmatched junction nucleotides: 2. CDR1 and CDR2 (germline): LNHNV, YYDKDF (reference sequence). The CDR3 has 14 amino acids. The CDR3 DNA reads as TGTGCCACCAGCAGGGACAGGGGGCCTTACGAGCAGTACTTC. Protein sequence: CATSRDRGPYEQYF.

V gene TRBV3-1 (or the pseudogene TRBV3-2) combines with J gene TRBJ2-2; D may be TRBD2 (5 bases). This CDR3 spans 15 amino acids. The ends were cut back, 1 base at V and 1 base at J, with 7 bases in the middle. CDR1 and CDR2 from the germline V gene are LGHDT and YNNKEL (reference sequence). The CDR3 sequence is CASSQVLENTGELFF. CDR3 DNA sequence: TGTGCCAGCAGCCAAGTACTAGAGAACACCGGGGAGCTGTTTTTT.